This T cell receptor beta chain was recorded in a study of technical replicates of blood from a handful of donors. The table came from immunoSEQ multiplex PCR; TCRdb's copy has only in-frame clones and leaves some out. This table has over 50,000 clones, approximately 86% appearing once. Deletions cut 5 bases from V and 3 bases from J, with 16 bases between. The length of the CDR3 is 15 residues. Germline V gene data show CDR1 as LNHDA and CDR2 as SQIVND (reference sequence). Source material: PBMCs. The chain combines TRBV19 with TRBJ1-1; possible D gene TRBD1, 6 bases. This clonotype originated in a human donor in good health. Some clones in this sample may be carry-over from other donors' samples. The CDR3 spells CASSGGRLGDTEAFF. CDR3 DNA sequence: TGTGCCAGTAGTGGGGGCAGGCTGGGTGACACTGAAGCTTTCTTT.